This is a list of T cell receptor beta chains from one sample in a study of neurological immune-mediated disorders. Each CDR3 protein is one row after TCRdb ran MiXCR on the 5' RACE reads. This sample has 50,000 to 60,000 distinct CDR3 sequences; about 2.5% occur once, and the top ten carry under 4%. Sequenced material: PBMCs. The receptors shown here come from a man aged 50-60 years with multiple sclerosis. Both conserved end residues are part of each CDR3. D genes are given only for firm matches. Clone sizes are shown as once, few, many, or a class for an expanded clone.

clone_size,v_call,d_call,j_call,cdr3_nt,cdr3_aa
many,TRBV5-1,TRBD1,TRBJ2-2,TGCGCCAGCAGCGAGTGGGACAGACTGAACACCGGGGAGCTGTTTTTT,CASSEWDRLNTGELFF
many,TRBV9,TRBD1,TRBJ1-6,TGTGCCAGCAGCGCTGACAGGGGAAGAAATTCACCCCTCCACTTT,CASSADRGRNSPLHF
many,TRBV12-3/TRBV12-4,NA,TRBJ2-1,TGTGCCAGCACAGAGGGGGGGAATGAGCAGTTCTTC,CASTEGGNEQFF
many,TRBV4-1,TRBD1,TRBJ1-4,TGCGCCAGCAGCCAAGATGAGGTTTCGACAGGGCGAATGGACGCAACTAATGAAAAACTGTTTTTT,CASSQDEVSTGRMDATNEKLFF
many,TRBV13,NA,TRBJ1-1,TGTGCCAGCAGCTTAGGGTCCAGCCATAAAGCTTTCTTT,CASSLGSSHKAFF
many,TRBV29-1,NA,TRBJ2-1,TGCAGCGTCGACGGTGGATTCGGGTCCTACAATGAGCAGTTCTTC,CSVDGGFGSYNEQFF
many,TRBV5-1,NA,TRBJ2-7,TGCGCCAGCAGCCCGAGGGCCTACGTCTACGAGCAGTACTTC,CASSPRAYVYEQYF
few,TRBV7-6,TRBD2,TRBJ2-1,TGTGCCAGCAGCTTAGAACAGGATACAGGACTAGGACACAATGAGCAGTTCTTC,CASSLEQDTGLGHNEQFF
many,TRBV10-3,NA,TRBJ2-2,TGTGCCATCAGTGGTGTTAGCGCCCCGACCGGGGAGCTGTTTTTT,CAISGVSAPTGELFF
many,TRBV15,NA,TRBJ2-7,TGTGCCACCAGCAGAGAAGCGATGTCCTACGAGCAGTACTTC,CATSREAMSYEQYF
many,TRBV5-1,NA,TRBJ2-2,TGCGCCAGCAGCCTATTGACAGGCCAGAACACCGGGGAGCTGTTTTTT,CASSLLTGQNTGELFF
many,TRBV7-9,NA,TRBJ2-3,TGTGCCAGCAGCTTAGCGCTACGACCCGCGGATACGCAGTATTTT,CASSLALRPADTQYF
many,TRBV18,NA,TRBJ1-2,TGTGCCAGCTCACCATTAGCGGACTATGGCTACACCTTC,CASSPLADYGYTF
many,TRBV5-1,TRBD2,TRBJ2-5,TGCGCCAGCAGCTTGGGACTAGCGTCCGAGACCCAGTACTTC,CASSLGLASETQYF
many,TRBV29-1,TRBD2,TRBJ2-5,TGCAGCGTATCCGGGACTAGCGGGGAAGAGACCCAGTACTTC,CSVSGTSGEETQYF
many,TRBV7-2,NA,TRBJ1-5,TGTGCCAGCAGCACCGGGGCCGGGGATCAGCCCCAGCATTTT,CASSTGAGDQPQHF
many,TRBV18,NA,TRBJ1-4,TGTGCCAGCTCACCAGCCATTGGGGCAACTAATGAAAAACTGTTTTTT,CASSPAIGATNEKLFF
many,TRBV7-3,TRBD2,TRBJ2-1,TGTGCCAGCAGCTCTAGCGGGGGGGCCTACGATGAGCAGTTCTTC,CASSSSGGAYDEQFF
many,TRBV7-8,NA,TRBJ1-5,TGTGCCAGCAGCTCCGGGCGGGATCAACCCCAGCATTTT,CASSSGRDQPQHF
many,TRBV20-1,TRBD1,TRBJ1-3,TGCAGTGCTAGCCCGACAGGGGCTGGAAACACCATATATTTT,CSASPTGAGNTIYF
many,TRBV20-1,NA,TRBJ2-5,TGCAGTGCTGGGAGCACGGGGGCCCCAGAGACCCAGTACTTC,CSAGSTGAPETQYF
many,TRBV7-2,TRBD2,TRBJ2-7,TGTGCCAGCAGCGCAGCTAGCGGGGGGGCCGCACAGCAGTACTTC,CASSAASGGAAQQYF